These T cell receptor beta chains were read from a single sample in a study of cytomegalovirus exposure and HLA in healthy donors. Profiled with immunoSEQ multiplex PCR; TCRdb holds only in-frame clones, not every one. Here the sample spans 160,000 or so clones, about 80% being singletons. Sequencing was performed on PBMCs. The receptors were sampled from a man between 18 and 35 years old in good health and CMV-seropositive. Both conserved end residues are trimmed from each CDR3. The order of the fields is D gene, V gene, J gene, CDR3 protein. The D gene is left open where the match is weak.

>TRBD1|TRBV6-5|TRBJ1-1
ASSDVWTGVRAF
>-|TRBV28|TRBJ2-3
ASSLLEDSTDTQY
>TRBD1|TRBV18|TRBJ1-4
ASSPPGQGTNEKLF
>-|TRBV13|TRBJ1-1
ASSLGRGGISEAF
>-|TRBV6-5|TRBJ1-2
ASSTGGVGGYT
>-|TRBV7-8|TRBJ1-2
ASSNQGYGYT
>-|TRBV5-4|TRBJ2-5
ASSAGHPGETQY
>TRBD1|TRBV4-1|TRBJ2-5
ASSVPGQEETQY
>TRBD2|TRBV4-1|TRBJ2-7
ASSQDLSGRDLFYEQY
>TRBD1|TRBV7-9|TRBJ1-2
ASSLVGQGVGGYT
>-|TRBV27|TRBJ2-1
ASRGEWGDNEQF
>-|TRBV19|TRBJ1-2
ASSREGPPNGYT
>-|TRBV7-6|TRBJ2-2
ASRLGGPMAGELF
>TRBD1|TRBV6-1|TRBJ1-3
ASSESVARTGSGNTIY
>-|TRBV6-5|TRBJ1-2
ASSFRQVPNYGYT
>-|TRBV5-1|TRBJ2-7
ASSSLVGAHYEQY
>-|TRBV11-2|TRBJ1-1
ASSLAAGGGQAF